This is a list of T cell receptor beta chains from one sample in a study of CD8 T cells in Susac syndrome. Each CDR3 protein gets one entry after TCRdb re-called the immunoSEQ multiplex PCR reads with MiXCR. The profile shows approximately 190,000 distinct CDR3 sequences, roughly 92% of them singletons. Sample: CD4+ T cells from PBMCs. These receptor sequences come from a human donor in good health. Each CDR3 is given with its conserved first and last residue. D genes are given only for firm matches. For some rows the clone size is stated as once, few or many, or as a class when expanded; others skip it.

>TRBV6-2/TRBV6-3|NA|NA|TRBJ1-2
TGTGCCAGCAGTCGAAAAGGGGGTAACTATGGCTACACCTTC
CASSRKGGNYGYTF
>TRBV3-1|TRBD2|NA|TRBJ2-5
TGTGCCAGCAGCCAAGATCCGGGGCTAGCGGGGGGCGAGACCCAGTACTTC
CASSQDPGLAGGETQYF
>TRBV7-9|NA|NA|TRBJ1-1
TGTGCCAGCAGCTCCCTAGGAAACCGAGGCACTGAAGCTTTCTTT
CASSSLGNRGTEAFF
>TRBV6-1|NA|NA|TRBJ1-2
TGTGCCAGCAGTGCGGTACGGCCCAACGCACTCTATGGCTACACCTTC
CASSAVRPNALYGYTF
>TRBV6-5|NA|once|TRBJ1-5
TGTGCCAGCAGTTACTCTAGCACAGTCTATAGCAATCAGCCCCAGCATTTT
CASSYSSTVYSNQPQHF
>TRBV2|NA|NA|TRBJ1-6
TGTGCCAGCAGTGCGGACAGCAATAATTCACCCCTCCACTTT
CASSADSNNSPLHF
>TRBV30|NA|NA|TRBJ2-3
TGTGCCTGGAGTGTGGAAGATACGCAGTATTTT
CAWSVEDTQYF
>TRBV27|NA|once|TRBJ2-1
TGTGCCAGCAGTGTTACCCGGACCTACAATGAGCAGTTCTTC
CASSVTRTYNEQFF
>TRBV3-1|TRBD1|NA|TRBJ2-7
TGTGCCAGCAGCCAAGTCGCAGGGGGACCTTACGAGCAGTACTTC
CASSQVAGGPYEQYF
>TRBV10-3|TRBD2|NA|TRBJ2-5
TGTGCCATCAGTACCCCTGAGGGGGCGGGGGGGCTCGGGACCCAGTACTTC
CAISTPEGAGGLGTQYF
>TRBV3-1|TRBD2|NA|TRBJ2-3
TGTGCCAGCAGCCAATACATAAGCGGGGGCACAGATACGCAGTATTTT
CASSQYISGGTDTQYF
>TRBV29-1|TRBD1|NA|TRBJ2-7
TGCAGCGTTGACGGACAGGGTACCTACGAGCAGTACTTC
CSVDGQGTYEQYF
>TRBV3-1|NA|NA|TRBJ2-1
TGTGCCAGCAGCTCGGTGTGGCAAAGCTACAATGAGCAGTTCTTC
CASSSVWQSYNEQFF
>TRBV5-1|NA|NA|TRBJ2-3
TGCGCCAGCAGCTCCGAGACGAGGGCAGATACGCAGTATTTT
CASSSETRADTQYF
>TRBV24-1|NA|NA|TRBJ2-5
TGTGCCACCAGTGAAGCGGGACAAATCGGGAGAGAGACCCAGTACTTC
CATSEAGQIGRETQYF
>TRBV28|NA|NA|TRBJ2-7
TGTGCCAGCAGTGGGACCTACGAGCAGTACTTC
CASSGTYEQYF
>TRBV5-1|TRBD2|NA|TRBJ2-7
TGCGCCAGCTCCCATGGAGCGGGGGGCCCGCCTTCTTACGAGCAGTACTTC
CASSHGAGGPPSYEQYF
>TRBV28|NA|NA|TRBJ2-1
TGTGCCAGCAGTGGAACTCGGGCCGACGTACGAGATGAGCAGTTCTTC
CASSGTRADVRDEQFF
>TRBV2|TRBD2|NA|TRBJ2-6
TGTGCCAGCAAAGCGGGGGGAAGCTCTGGGGCCAACGTCCTAACTTTC
CASKAGGSSGANVLTF
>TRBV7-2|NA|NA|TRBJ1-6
TGTGCCAGCAGCTTACTTAGGGGCGGTGATTCACCCCTCCACTTT
CASSLLRGGDSPLHF